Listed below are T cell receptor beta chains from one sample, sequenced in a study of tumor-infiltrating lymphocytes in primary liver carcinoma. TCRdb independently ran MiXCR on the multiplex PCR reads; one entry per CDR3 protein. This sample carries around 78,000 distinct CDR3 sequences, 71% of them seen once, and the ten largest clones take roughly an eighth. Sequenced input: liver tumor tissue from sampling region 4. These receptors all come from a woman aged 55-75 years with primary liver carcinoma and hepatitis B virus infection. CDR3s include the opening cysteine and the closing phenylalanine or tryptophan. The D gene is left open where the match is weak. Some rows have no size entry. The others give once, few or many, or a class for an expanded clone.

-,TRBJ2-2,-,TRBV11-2,TGTGCCAGCAGCTTAGATAGGATTGGGGAGCAGTTATTT,CASSLDRIGEQLF
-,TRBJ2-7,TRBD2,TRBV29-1,TGCAGCGTTGTAGGCGGGAGGGGGCTCGACGAGCAGTACTTC,CSVVGGRGLDEQYF
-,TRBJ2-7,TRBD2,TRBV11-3,TGTGCCAGCAGCTTAGGAACTAGCGGGAGTTACGAGCAGTACTTC,CASSLGTSGSYEQYF
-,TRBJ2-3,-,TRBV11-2,TGTGCCAACAGCCCAGGACCAGCGGGCCCAGATACGCAGTATTTT,CANSPGPAGPDTQYF
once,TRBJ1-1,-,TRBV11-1,TGTGCCAGCAGCTTAGACGGGGGGGCGCGTACCACTGAAGCTTTCTTT,CASSLDGGARTTEAFF
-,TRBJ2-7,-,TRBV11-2,TGCGCCAGCAGCCACACTAGACGCGAGCAATACTTC,CASSHTRREQYF
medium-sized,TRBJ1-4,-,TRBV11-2,TGTGCCAGCAGCTTCCGGGACAAGGGTGAAAAACTGTTTTTT,CASSFRDKGEKLFF
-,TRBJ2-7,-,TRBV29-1,TGCAGCGTTCACAGGACCAGCGGGTCCTACGAGCAGTACTTC,CSVHRTSGSYEQYF
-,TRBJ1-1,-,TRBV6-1,TGTGCCAGCAGTGGCGGACCGGGCACTGAAGCTTCCTTT,CASSGGPGTEASF
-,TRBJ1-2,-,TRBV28,TGTGCCAGCAGTTTATCTCCGGGAGGGCCCCAAGGATATGACTACACCTTC,CASSLSPGGPQGYDYTF
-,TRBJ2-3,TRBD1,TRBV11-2,TGTGCCAGCAGCTCTCACCCGGGACAGATTTACGAGCAGTATTTT,CASSSHPGQIYEQYF
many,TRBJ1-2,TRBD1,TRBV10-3,TGTGCCATCACCCCGGACAGGGATGATGGCTACACCTTC,CAITPDRDDGYTF
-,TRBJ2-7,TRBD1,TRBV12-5,TGTGCTAGTGTTTCGACAGGGCGCTCTTACGAGCAGTACTTC,CASVSTGRSYEQYF
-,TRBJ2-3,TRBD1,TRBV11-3,TGTGCCAGCAGCCATCGGACAGGCATTGATACGCGGTATTTT,CASSHRTGIDTRYF
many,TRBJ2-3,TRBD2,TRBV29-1,TGCAGCGTTGCGACTAGCGGGAGTGGGGCAGATACGCAGTATTTT,CSVATSGSGADTQYF
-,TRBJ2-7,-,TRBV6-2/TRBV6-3,TGTGCCAGTACCTTTCGGCAGGGGCGAAACTGCGAGCAGTACTTC,CASTFRQGRNCEQYF
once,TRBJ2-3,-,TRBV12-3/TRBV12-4,TGTGCCAGCAGTTTAGATTTCGGGAGCACAGATTTGCAGTATTTT,CASSLDFGSTDLQYF